This entry lists 27 T cell receptor beta chains sequenced from one sample in a study of CD8 T cells in ankylosing spondylitis. TCRdb reprocessed the 5' RACE reads with MiXCR, giving one entry per CDR3 protein. Here the sample spans more than 250,000 distinct CDR3 sequences, approximately 10% being singletons. The specimen was blood, either unsorted or a sorted T cell fraction (not recorded which). The receptors stem from a female donor with ankylosing spondylitis or in good health (not recorded which).

There are many counts of this clonotype. The rearrangement joins TRBV3-1 to TRBJ1-6, with D hard to call. This CDR3 comprises 16 residues. With 2 bases removed from V and 9 bases from J, the gap between germline ends came to 17 bases. Germline assignment: CDR1 LGHDT and CDR2 YNNKEL (reference sequence). CDR3 sequence (DNA): TGTGCCAGCAGCCAATTCTCGATGTGGCAACCTTCACCCCTCCACTTT. Protein sequence: CASSQFSMWQPSPLHF.

The chain couples TRBV20-1 to TRBJ2-1; D may be TRBD1 (5 bases). Deletions cut 5 bases from V and 0 bases from J, with 17 bases between. Germline V gene data show CDR1 as DFQATT and CDR2 as SNEGSKA (reference sequence). CDR3 length: 16 amino acids. CDR3 loop: CSAFGPRVTSYNEQFF. The CDR3 DNA reads as TGCAGTGCTTTCGGGCCCAGGGTTACCTCCTACAATGAGCAGTTCTTC.

This clonotype has a count of ten or more. This chain uses TRBV12-3 or TRBV12-4 with TRBJ2-7, with D perhaps being TRBD1 or TRBD2 (5 bases each). The length of the CDR3 is 18 residues. V gave up 3 bases and J gave up 3 bases, with 24 bases separating them. For the CDR3, the DNA is TGTGCCAGCAGTTTTACAGGAACGGGACGGGCGACCAACTACGAGCAGTACTTC. It yields the protein CASSFTGTGRATNYEQYF.

This clonotype was detected a few times. This chain joins TRBV5-1 and TRBJ1-2; 8 bases fit TRBD1. V shed 1 base and J 10 bases; nucleotides not matched to a gene: 6. There are 13 residues in the CDR3. Germline V lookup: CDR1 SGHRS, CDR2 YFSETQ. CDR3 sequence (DNA): TGCGCCAGCAGCTTGTTGGGGACAGGCGACTACACCTTC. Translated: CASSLLGTGDYTF. The full variable domain, in which reference TRBV5-1 and TRBJ1-2 provide the parts outside the CDR3, is KAGVTQTPRYLIKTRGQQVTLSCSPISGHRSVSWYQQTPGQGLQFLFEYFSETQRNKGNFPGRFSGRQFSNSRSEMNVSTLELGDSALYLCASSLLGTGDYTFGSGTRLTVV.

The chain has TRBV12-3 or TRBV12-4 and TRBJ1-5; possible D gene TRBD1, 6 bases. Deletions cut 5 bases from V and 9 bases from J, with 17 bases between. The CDR3 sequence is 14 residues long. The CDR3 sequence is CASSTQVRGMPQHF. CDR3 DNA sequence: TGTGCCAGCAGTACACAGGTGAGGGGGATGCCCCAGCATTTT.

This sequence joins TRBV20-1 and TRBJ2-1; 15 bases map to TRBD2. There are 17 residues in the CDR3. Per the germline V gene, CDR1 is DFQATT and CDR2 is SNEGSKA (reference sequence). The trim removed 6 bases at V and 12 bases at J, leaving 18 bases unmatched. The CDR3 nucleotides read TGCAGTGCCAAATCGACCAGGACTAGCGGGAGGGCCGTTGGGCAGTTCTTC. This codes for CSAKSTRTSGRAVGQFF.

A word on this clonotype: A clone one base away is much larger, so this may be a read error. The chain combines TRBV20-1 with TRBJ2-7, with 7 bases matching TRBD2. Per germline, CDR1 DFQATT and CDR2 SNEGSKA (reference sequence). With V trimmed by 7 bases and J by 3 bases, 12 bases remained unmatched. This CDR3 is 14 amino acids long. Here the CDR3 reads CSVPAGAGDYEQYF. The CDR3 DNA sequence: TGCAGTGTACCGGCCGGGGCGGGAGACTACGAGCAGTACTTC.

This clonotype was observed at least ten times. The chain employs TRBV20-1 and TRBJ1-2, with D perhaps TRBD1 (5 bases). The germline V gene has CDR1 DFQATT and CDR2 SNEGSKA (reference sequence). Trimming pared 4 bases from V and 2 bases from J, leaving 14 bases between. This CDR3 has 14 residues. The CDR3: CSATTVNSNYGYTF. DNA of the CDR3: TGCAGTGCTACGACAGTAAACTCAAACTATGGCTACACCTTC.

This clonotype was detected ten times or more. This chain links TRBV20-1 with TRBJ2-1; D is ambiguous. Trimming stripped 7 bases from V and 5 bases from J, with 9 bases between. CDR1 and CDR2 (germline): DFQATT, SNEGSKA (reference sequence). The CDR3 length is 11 residues. CDR3 DNA: TGCAGTGGTTCCTATCACAATGAGCAGTTCTTC. Translated, it gives CSGSYHNEQFF.

This clonotype was observed at least ten times. This chain links TRBV12-3 or TRBV12-4 with TRBJ1-5; maybe TRBD1 (5 bases). This CDR3 is built from 14 residues. V was cut by 4 bases and J by 1 base, with 8 bases left in between. CDR3 protein: CASSSQGSNQPQHF. The CDR3 coding sequence is TGTGCCAGCAGTTCCCAGGGCAGCAATCAGCCCCAGCATTTT.

This clonotype has a count of ten or more. The chain carries TRBV7-2 and TRBJ2-3, with D uncertain. V lost 5 bases to trimming and J lost 2 bases, with 5 bases between them. The CDR3 runs 12 residues. CDR1 SGHTA and CDR2 FQGNSA come from the germline V gene. The CDR3: CASSKTTDTQYF. The CDR3 DNA follows: TGTGCCAGCAGCAAAACCACAGATACGCAGTATTTT.

This clonotype was counted a few times. This chain links TRBV28 with TRBJ1-5, with TRBD1 as a possible D gene (5 bases). This CDR3 contains 15 residues. V was pared by 8 bases and J by 0 bases, with 14 bases between. Germline CDR1 MDHEN, CDR2 SYDVKM. In nucleotides, the CDR3 is TGTGCCAGCCGACGGGGGGGGAATAGCAATCAGCCCCAGCATTTT. It codes for CASRRGGNSNQPQHF.

This clonotype was counted many times. The chain has TRBV27 and TRBJ1-1; D possibly corresponds to TRBD1 (5 bases). The CDR3 has 15 amino acids. Trimming took off 3 bases at V and 4 bases at J, with 15 bases between the two ends. Germline CDR1 and CDR2: MNHEY and SMNVEV (reference sequence). The CDR3 sequence: CASSFTGGEGTEAFF. The CDR3 nucleotides read TGTGCCAGCAGTTTCACTGGGGGGGAGGGCACTGAAGCTTTCTTT.

Many counts were recorded for this clonotype. The genes are TRBV5-1 and TRBJ2-7; TRBD2 might be the D (7 bases). Germline assignment: CDR1 SGHRS and CDR2 YFSETQ. The V end was cut by 4 bases, the J end by 0 bases, with 14 bases between. The CDR3 runs 15 residues. The CDR3: CASSRVGGASYEQYF. The CDR3 DNA is TGCGCCAGCAGCCGAGTTGGGGGGGCCTCCTACGAGCAGTACTTC.

A few counts support this clonotype. The chain joins TRBV25-1 to TRBJ2-3, with TRBD1 matching 7 bases. The germline gives CDR1 MGHDK, CDR2 SYGVNS. The V segment lost 2 bases and the J segment 10 bases; nucleotides outside the gene matches: 6. This CDR3 is built from 13 residues. The CDR3 region has the DNA TGTGCCAGCAGTGAAGGGCGACAGGGAGCGCAGTATTTT. It yields the protein CASSEGRQGAQYF.

This clonotype was counted ten times or more. The J gene is TRBJ2-1, the V gene TRBV29-1, with D perhaps assigned TRBD1 or TRBD2 (5 bases each). Per the germline V gene, CDR1 is SQVTM and CDR2 is ANQGSEA. The CDR3 runs to 13 residues. V gave up 7 bases and J gave up 8 bases, with 18 bases separating them. The chain's CDR3 is CSAGQDAGDEQFF. The CDR3 DNA follows: TGCAGCGCGGGGCAGGACGCCGGGGATGAGCAGTTCTTC.

At least ten counts were recorded for this clonotype. This chain connects TRBV10-3 to TRBJ2-1, with D maybe TRBD2 (5 bases). The CDR3 totals 15 residues. In germline, CDR1 is ENHRY, CDR2 SYGVKD. V lost 2 bases, J lost 10 bases, and 18 bases lay in between. The DNA for the CDR3 is TGTGCCATCAGTGAGGGCCTAGTAGCGCCCCAGGAGCAGTTCTTC. Protein product: CAISEGLVAPQEQFF.

At least ten counts were recorded for this clonotype. The V gene is TRBV11-2, the J gene TRBJ2-7; 7 bases are a match to TRBD1. The ends lost 5 bases at V and 2 bases at J; junction bases unmatched: 9. The CDR3 consists of 15 residues. Germline lookup yields CDR1 SGHAT and CDR2 FQNNGV. CDR3 DNA: TGTGCCAGCAGCCAAGGACAGGTGAATACCTACGAGCAGTACTTC. This sequence encodes CASSQGQVNTYEQYF.

This clonotype appeared many times. This rearrangement joins TRBV5-1 to TRBJ2-1; TRBD2 aligns across 9 bases. Losses at the gene ends were 4 bases for V and 7 bases for J; bases not matched to a gene: 15. This CDR3 comprises 17 residues. Germline CDR1 SGHRS, CDR2 YFSETQ. This CDR3 reads CASSPRVGREGQNEQFF. The CDR3 region has the DNA TGCGCCAGCAGCCCCCGAGTTGGGCGGGAGGGTCAAAATGAGCAGTTCTTC.

This clonotype appeared many times. The chain uses TRBV10-3 and TRBJ2-1, with 7 bases that match TRBD1. V shed 6 bases, J shed 10 bases, and the junction held 9 bases outside the gene matches. CDR1 ENHRY and CDR2 SYGVKD come from the germline V gene. The CDR3 is made up of 13 amino acids. The CDR3 reads CAIRGTVGREQFF. CDR3 in DNA: TGTGCCATCAGGGGGACAGTAGGGAGAGAGCAGTTCTTC.

This clonotype was found many times. The chain couples TRBV6-2 or TRBV6-3 to TRBJ2-3; 12 nucleotides match TRBD2. V shed 5 bases and J 3 bases; nucleotides not matched to a gene: 3. The CDR3 totals 15 residues. From germline, CDR1 is MNHEY and CDR2 SVGEGT. The CDR3 is CASSRLAGETDTQYF. CDR3 coding DNA: TGTGCCAGCAGTCGACTAGCGGGAGAGACAGATACGCAGTATTTT.

In this sample, this clonotype turned up many times. The chain recombines TRBV5-1 with TRBJ2-1; the match to TRBD1 covers 7 bases. The junction had 6 bases not matched to a gene; V was cut back by 4 bases and J by 5 bases. From germline, CDR1 is SGHRS and CDR2 YFSETQ. CDR3 length: 14 residues. CDR3 sequence reads: CASSPRQGHNEQFF. CDR3 nucleotides: TGCGCCAGCAGCCCGAGACAGGGCCACAATGAGCAGTTCTTC.

This clonotype was counted only a few times. The gene calls are TRBV24-1 and TRBJ2-5; D is ambiguous. This CDR3 region has 13 residues. The V end lost 4 bases, the J end lost 5 bases, and 10 bases lay between the germline ends. The germline CDR1 and CDR2 sequences are KGHDR and SFDVKD. This CDR3 reads CATSDPGRETQYF. The CDR3 nucleotides read TGTGCCACCAGTGACCCTGGTAGGGAGACCCAGTACTTC.

V is TRBV7-8 and J is TRBJ2-1; possibly TRBD2 for D (5 bases). The CDR3 sequence is 14 residues long. V shed 0 bases and J shed 14 bases, with 17 bases lying between them. In germline, CDR1 is SGHVS, CDR2 FQNEAQ. The DNA of the CDR3 is TGTGCCAGCAGCTTAGCCACGCATGGACTGGGCGAGTTCTTC. Its protein product is CASSLATHGLGEFF.

This clonotype was observed at least ten times. This chain joins TRBV10-3 and TRBJ1-3, with D possibly being TRBD1 (6 bases). The CDR3 is made up of 16 amino acids. CDR1 is ENHRY and CDR2 is SYGVKD in the germline V gene. Trimming took off 5 bases at V and 4 bases at J, with 18 bases between the two ends. CDR3 sequence (DNA): TGTGCCATCAGTAACCCGGGACAAGGACGAGGAAACACCATATATTTT. Its translation is CAISNPGQGRGNTIYF.

The V call is TRBV5-1, the J call TRBJ2-7; D is uncertain. The CDR3 length is 14 residues. V was pared by 1 base and J by 1 base, with 9 bases between. Germline CDR1 reads SGHRS; CDR2 reads YFSETQ. The CDR3 sequence: CASSLTAQSYEQYF. CDR3 nucleotide sequence: TGCGCCAGCAGCTTGACAGCCCAATCCTACGAGCAGTACTTC.

V and J are TRBV28 and TRBJ2-3; unclear D gene. Germline values: CDR1 MDHEN, CDR2 SYDVKM. The CDR3 consists of 14 residues. V was clipped by 2 bases and J by 2 bases, with 8 bases between them. This CDR3 reads CASSLLSNTDTQYF. The DNA of the CDR3 is TGTGCCAGCAGTTTACTATCGAACACAGATACGCAGTATTTT.